Below are 4 T cell receptor beta chains sequenced from a single sample in a study of early T cells in non-severe SARS-CoV-2 infection. Via MiXCR, TCRdb re-called the 5' RACE reads, giving one row per CDR3 protein. Of under 35,000 distinct CDR3 sequences listed, 5.5% to 8% were seen once; the top ten hold approximately 2.7%. Sequencing was performed on whole blood. The receptors here all came from an adult who was a healthcare worker with PCR-confirmed SARS-CoV-2 infection or an uninfected control (not recorded which).

There are many counts of this clonotype. The chain combines TRBV27 with TRBJ1-1; TRBD1 is a possible D gene (5 bases). In germline, CDR1 is MNHEY, CDR2 SMNVEV (reference sequence). Trimming took off 5 bases at V and 1 base at J, with 17 bases between the two ends. The CDR3 has 16 residues. Here the CDR3 reads CASSPGTAMRNTEAFF. DNA of the CDR3: TGTGCCAGCAGTCCTGGGACTGCCATGAGGAACACTGAAGCTTTCTTT.

This clonotype appeared many times. J is TRBJ2-2 and V is TRBV19, with D possibly being TRBD2 (6 bases). Trimming took off 4 bases at V and 0 bases at J, with 21 bases between the two ends. The germline CDR1 and CDR2 sequences are LNHDA and SQIVND (reference sequence). The CDR3 contains 19 residues. Here the CDR3 reads CASSKGRTGSGANTGELFF. CDR3 DNA: TGTGCCAGTAGTAAGGGTCGAACCGGGAGCGGCGCGAACACCGGGGAGCTGTTTTTT.

The rearrangement uses TRBV18 and TRBJ2-7; D gene ambiguous. The CDR3 covers 12 residues. V lost 3 bases and J 5 bases, leaving 8 bases between the germline ends. CDR1 is KGHSH and CDR2 is LQKENI in the germline V gene. The CDR3 DNA sequence: TGTGCCAGCTCACCCTACCGGGACGAGCAGTACTTC. Protein: CASSPYRDEQYF.

This clonotype was observed at least ten times. The chain combines TRBV3-1 with TRBJ1-5, with a possible D match to TRBD1 (6 bases). CDR3 size: 12 residues. Germline CDR1 reads LGHDT; CDR2 reads YNNKEL (reference sequence). V was pared by 10 bases and J by 4 bases, with 11 bases between. Here the CDR3 DNA reads TGTGCCACTTCACAGGGTAATCAGCCCCAGCATTTT. Amino acids: CATSQGNQPQHF.